Listed here is a single T cell receptor beta chain. With 1 base clipped from V and 2 bases from J, the junction kept 4 bases outside the gene matches. In germline, CDR1 is SGHTA, CDR2 FQGTGA. CDR3 length: 16 amino acids. This sample was included in a study of shared clonotypes between healthy human individuals. The method was immunoSEQ multiplex PCR; TCRdb's version includes in-frame clones alone and lacks a portion of them. The sample contains 85,000 to 100,000 clones, almost 70% of which appear only once. V is TRBV7-3 and J is TRBJ2-2; TRBD1 matches at 7 bases. The specimen was memory CD8+ T cells sorted from blood. Subset in this sample: CD45RO+ cells pooled with CCR7-negative TemRA cells. The sequence was collected from a man younger than 45 in good health. CDR3 bases: TGTGCCAGCAGCTTAAAAACAGGGGCCAACACCGGGGAGCTGTTTTTT. Encoded protein: CASSLKTGANTGELFF.